The present T cell receptor (beta chain) was sequenced within a study of cytomegalovirus exposure and HLA in healthy donors (dated by TCRdb to about 2017). About the study as a whole: An earlier analysis of 587 of the donors reported roughly 300 Gb of sequence data and some 110 million unique TCR beta sequences obtained from 150 million to 200 million T cells. Across 300 to 500 genotyped donors of the cohort, an average of about 240,000 unique TCR beta nucleotide sequences per donor were sequenced, and roughly 18% of those sequences were non-productive. Donor age, sex, ethnicity and CMV serostatus were compiled alongside the repertoire data. Every discovery cohort repertoire had been produced on one sequencing platform. Class I and class II HLA loci were covered by the typing at four-digit resolution. Five DR-DQ haplotypes were treated as single units for association and clustering because of strong linkage in the cohort. A later genetic analysis took genome-wide SNP genotypes for about 55% of the roughly 670 donors and used that subset as a discovery cohort. The genetic ancestry cluster associated with self-reported Caucasian donors included roughly four fifths of the approximately 430 genotyped donors. Rather than drawing on any new phenotypic data, the later analysis identified candidate immune exposures from TCR beta sequences and the way those sequences occurred across donors. In addition to the first cohort of 650 to 800 subjects, a separate validation cohort of 120 different subjects was used. About 280 gigabases of sequencing data and 75 million to 85 million unique TCR sequences made up an early release that covered under 750 HLA-typed donors. To decide whether each TCR beta V gene segment behaved as functional or pseudogenic, an earlier analysis of some 540 of the donors relied on high-throughput TCR beta sequencing. A later analysis re-examined previously published TCR beta repertoires from more than 550 donors and added high-resolution HLA genotyping to investigate patterns of TCR occurrence. The number of donors typed differed by locus, with roughly 620-640 for A, B, C, DRB1 and DQB1, over 500 for DQA1, 606 for DPA1, and 472 for DPB1. The study aimed to test whether signatures of past pathogen exposure could be identified by cataloging public T cell receptors. Using immunosequencing, the study profiled T cell repertoires from about 620 subjects and related those repertoires to cytomegalovirus serostatus. The study combined high-throughput TCR immunosequencing, statistical association of individual TCRs with disease status, and machine learning to predict cytomegalovirus infection status. The study at large found these results: In both the original and validation cohorts, the classifier was reported to diagnose cytomegalovirus status with high specificity and sensitivity. Broadly in line with IMGT annotations, most TCR beta V segments showed up in productive rearrangements about 87% or about 30% of the time in an earlier analysis of several hundred of the donors. In a later analysis, HLA-associated TCR beta chains showed more clonal expansion and lower generation probabilities than non-associated chains that were equally common. Strong co-occurrence of HLA alleles, especially DR and DQ, made assigning TCR associations to individual alleles difficult. This cohort had only TCR beta chains sequenced, and the lack of alpha or paired-chain data limited which features could be detected. Most TCR sequences were observed very rarely across donors, whereas some public TCRs were present in many individuals. An association between a missense DCLRE1C variant and V-gene and J-gene trimming of TCR beta chains was found in a later genetic analysis and replicated in an independent cohort. A few of the identified cytomegalovirus-associated TCR beta chains were confirmed in vitro to be specific for cytomegalovirus antigens. HLA typing was unavailable for some donors at each locus, so association tests used only the typed subset. A further reported finding was that TCR beta sequences accurately predicted the HLA-A and HLA-B alleles for most subjects in the first cohort. The authors suggested that the approach could potentially be extended to other disease states and immunological phenotypes. A total of roughly 160 TCR beta chains were listed by the study as associated with cytomegalovirus. Correlated functional status among segregating V segments might be attributable to linkage disequilibrium, but an unknown experimental factor could not be ruled out. According to a later analysis, TCR association rates differed among HLA loci, with DRB1 alleles showing the most associated TCRs and HLA-C alleles showing the fewest. Presence/absence analyses assumed roughly uniform sequencing depth across donors, an assumption that may not hold. Most CMV-associated TCR beta chains appeared to be HLA-restricted in a later analysis, and the HLA associations seemed to be driven largely by CMV exposure. A cluster of highly shared sequence variants was judged likely to represent a technical artifact of the sequencing pipeline. The earlier analysis of some 540 of the donors excluded some 15 rarely observed V segments, including chromosome 9 orphons, because counts were too low. A later analysis reported that several top co-occurrence clusters appeared linked to parvovirus B19, influenza, CMV and Epstein-Barr virus. A later analysis associated approximately 17,000 TCR beta sequences with specific HLA alleles at a false discovery rate of 0.05. In a later genetic analysis, fewer N-insertions in productive TCRs were reported among donors in an Asian-associated ancestry cluster than the 666-donor mean. The only immune exposure information available for the cohort was CMV serostatus.

In total, approximately 610 healthy bone marrow donors made up the cohort. At the time of sampling, all cohort members were nominally healthy, though unrecorded immune exposures were likely present. The donor was CMV seropositive and was included in the group of about 290 seropositive cohort members. Every donor gave a peripheral blood sample, and the peripheral blood mononuclear cells from that sample were used for TCR beta sequencing. Genomic DNA extraction from the blood cell samples was performed with the Qiagen DNeasy Blood Extraction Kit. The library relied on the immunoSEQ multiplex PCR assay. For the multiplex PCR, a mixture combining 60 forward primers for TCR Vbeta segments and 13 reverse primers for TCR Jbeta segments was used. A multiplex PCR assay on genomic DNA amplified the CDR3 region of rearranged TCR beta genes. The Illumina HiSeq System was used to sequence the amplified TCR beta libraries as 87-base-pair reads. The authors processed their data as follows. In a later analysis, tens of millions of unique TCR beta chains were counted across the 650 to 750 repertoires, and around 10 million of these chains were shared by at least two donors. A nearest-neighbor algorithm error-corrected the raw reads and collapsed the reads into unique sequences, merging closely related sequences to remove PCR and sequencing errors. To assign V, D and J gene segments, CDR3 sequences were aligned to IMGT reference sequences. For a sequence to be retained, a match of at least six nucleotides to both a V gene segment and a J gene segment was required. Rearrangements were called productive when the CDR3 lacked stop codons and stayed in frame with V and J; all others were non-productive. CDR3 was defined according to IMGT convention as the region running from the second conserved V-encoded cysteine to the conserved J-encoded phenylalanine. In an earlier analysis of around 540 of the donors, sequences lacking an unambiguous match to a single V gene segment were excluded. In an earlier analysis of 500 to 750 of the donors, V segments were called functional above 56.7% productive rearrangements and were called segregating when the between-donor standard deviation exceeded 5%. A statistical classification framework was built for diagnosing cytomegalovirus status from the catalog of TCR beta chain sequences. In a later analysis, V and J genes were assigned by comparing TCR nucleotide sequences against IMGT/GENE-DB human TR gene sequences. In a later analysis, CDR3 sequences and most-parsimonious VDJ recombination scenarios were assigned using the TCRdist pipeline. In a later analysis, each TCR beta chain was defined by its CDR3 amino acid sequence together with its V-gene family, and reads without a unique V-gene family were excluded. As a way to deal with suspected cross-contamination and a sequencing artifact, a later analysis dropped 500 to 700 nucleotide sequences that were highly shared and had low generation probability. In a later analysis, a clonal expansion index was calculated for each public chain from normalized within-repertoire ranks of inferred template counts. A later analysis computed generation probabilities with a VDJ recombination model fitted to out-of-frame rearrangements, and checked the results against IGoR. Hypergeometric tests were used in a later analysis to score TCR-TCR, TCR-HLA and TCR-CMV co-occurrence, with a repertoire-size bias correction applied to the TCR pairs. False discovery rates were estimated in a later analysis by permuting HLA or CMV assignments 20 times. In a later analysis, co-occurring TCRs were grouped using DBSCAN, with TCRdist sequence similarity added in when clustering inside HLA-allele-positive subsets. Repertoires with fewer than 30,000 or more than 120,000 public chains were left out of co-occurrence clustering, as were about five repertoires with anomalous nucleotide sharing. This immuneACCESS table, as held by TCRdb, lists in-frame sequences with V and J called but not all clones. Of the missing ones, under half trace to an unresolved V gene in checked studies; the others have no known cause. V and J calls and clone size follow that table, whereas D and trimming were derived from the DNA. Per the sample table, the count is around 77,000 clones. Of the sample, roughly an eighth falls within the top ten clones.

Of note for this clone: Its specific antigen is unknown.

This TCR was recovered from a man aged 50 to 59 in good health and CMV-seropositive. Sample: PBMCs.

The CDR3 protein is CASSLSGTPSYEQYF. The DNA is as follows: TGTGCCAGCAGTTTAAGCGGGACACCTTCCTACGAGCAGTACTTC. This sequence uses TRBV27 and TRBJ2-7, with a weak D call of TRBD2 (7 bases match). From the cysteine through the phenylalanine, the CDR3 covers 15 amino acids. Just the 45-base CDR3 DNA is kept, in frame starting at base 1. V is shortened by 2 bases, J by 1 base, and the region joining them spans 12 bases. In the germline V gene (reference sequence), CDR1 corresponds to MNHEY and CDR2 to SMNVEV.